This TCR beta chain was identified in a study of shared clonotypes between healthy human individuals (dated by TCRdb to between 2020 and 2021). About the full investigation: A couple of women and a few men aged 18 to 49 years were included in the cohort. For each donor, CD4 naive and CD4 memory were each given three plates, CD8 naive was given two plates, and CD8 memory was given one plate. To estimate repertoire size and how much clonotype sharing occurs between individuals, the study deeply sequenced the blood TCR repertoires of five or six healthy adults. Different laboratories and diverse techniques were used to prepare libraries and sequence TCR repertoires, to increase sequencing depth and limit assay-specific biases. Per donor, leukapheresis produced somewhere between about 0.9 and 9.5 billion PBMCs.

For this clone: No cognate antigen has been identified for it. No base quality information exists; no much larger clone differs at one position.

Here is what the overall study found, with its caveats: Even with the large sequencing depth, rarefaction of the sorted-subset datasets indicated that sequencing was incomplete. Roughly 5% of naive CD4, 3% to 4% of naive CD8, 2.3% of memory CD4, and 0.4% of memory CD8 clonotypes were shared across a handful of donors. Pairwise subsampling led to the expectation that sequencing depth would affect the degree of clonotype sharing among donors. Naive subsets generally had larger estimated clonotype richness than memory subsets. Compared with non-shared clonotypes, the clonotypes found in all four sorted-subset donors had higher generation probabilities. Sampling was restricted to blood, and TCR repertoires in tissues likely differ from the TCR repertoires found in blood. Because the study included a small number of donors, the genetic and exposure-history diversity represented was limited.

The germline V gene supplies CDR1 SGHRS and CDR2 YFSETQ. Measured from the cysteine to the phenylalanine, the CDR3 is 14 residues long. Only CDR3 DNA remains: 42 bases, in frame from the first base. Trimming removed 0 bases from V and 5 bases from J; the gene matches leave 3 bases unexplained. The donors were healthy, HIV-negative adults with no recently reported acute infections or vaccinations. Every donor was a Caucasian adult residing in Nashville, Tennessee, USA. CD4+ T cells were enriched through magnetic negative selection, after which naive cells were positively selected on CD45RA and the remaining negative fraction served as the memory subset. After blood collection by leukapheresis, PBMCs were isolated using Ficoll-Histopaque density gradient centrifugation and then cryopreserved in the vapor phase of liquid nitrogen. Purity and quantity of every magnetically sorted T cell population were checked by analytical flow cytometry. From each sorted fraction, genomic DNA was isolated and quantified by UV absorbance on a Nanodrop 2000c.

Using the deep immunoSEQ assay, TCR CDR3 regions were amplified from genomic DNA by multiplex PCR. Genomic DNA extracted from each cell subset was distributed evenly over all wells of several immunoSEQ 96-well plates, and each plate served as one replicate. For sorted subsets, 150 to 250 ng of genomic DNA, equivalent to some 30,000 T cell genomes, went into each replicate PCR. Purified libraries were measured with a Qubit 3.0 fluorometer, size-checked on a Bioanalyzer 2100, and measured again with the KAPA Library Quantification kit. Every immunoSEQ 96-well plate was sequenced on a separate single-read 150-cycle Illumina NextSeq 550 flow cell. In the source study's methods: The immunoSEQ output contained only junctional sequences without quality scores, so filtering could not match that applied to full-length reads. To assign V/J genes and CDR3, sequences were annotated using PyIR, a Python wrapper for IgBLAST v1.9, with IMGT germline references. Reads were removed for weak V/J assignments (E-value above 1e-6), missing CDR3, stop codons, out-of-frame junctions, or ambiguous translated residues. V3J clonotypes were defined as sequences sharing the same inferred V gene, J gene, and CDR3 amino acid sequence. Percentage overlap between repertoires was calculated by dividing the number of shared unique clonotypes by the size of the smaller repertoire. Repertoire richness was assessed with RTK rarefaction, the Chao1 estimator, and Recon v2.1 estimates of unobserved clonotypes. Generation probabilities for all TCRbeta clonotypes obtained by the gDNA method from a few donors were computed using OLGA. In its TCRdb copy, this immuneACCESS table keeps in-frame sequences only and misses some clones. Where compared with another copy, unresolved V genes explain less than half of these, and the others have no known cause. That table supplies the V and J calls and clone size; D and trimming were determined from the DNA. This sample gives some 2,500,000 clones in total; 93% of them show up just once. Roughly 0.36% of the sample is taken by the ten largest.

The chain is made from TRBV5-1 and TRBJ2-7; 9 bases in between match TRBD2. The sequenced sample consisted of naive CD4+ T cells from PBMCs. The sample's cell subset or site, from its label and the paper: CD45RA+ positively selected. The sequence came from a man between 18 and 35 years old in good health. Some clones in this sample may be carry-over from other donors' samples. The sequence in DNA is TGCGCCAGCAGCTTGGGTAGCGGGAGCGACGAGCAGTACTTC. Its protein product is CASSLGSGSDEQYF.